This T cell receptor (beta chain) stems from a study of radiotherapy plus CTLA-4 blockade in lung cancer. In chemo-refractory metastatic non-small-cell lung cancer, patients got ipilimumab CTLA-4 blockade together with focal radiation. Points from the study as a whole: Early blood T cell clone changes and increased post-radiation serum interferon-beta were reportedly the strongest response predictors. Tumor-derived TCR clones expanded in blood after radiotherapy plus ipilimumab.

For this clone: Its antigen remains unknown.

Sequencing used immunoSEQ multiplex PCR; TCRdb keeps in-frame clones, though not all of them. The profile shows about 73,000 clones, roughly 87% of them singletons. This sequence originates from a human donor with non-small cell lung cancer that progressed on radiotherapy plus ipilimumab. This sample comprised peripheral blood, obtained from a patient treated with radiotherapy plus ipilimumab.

CDR3 sequence: CASSVAPSEYNEQFF. CDR3 DNA sequence: TGTGCCAGCAGCGTAGCTCCTAGCGAATACAATGAGCAGTTCTTC. The chain joins TRBV9 to TRBJ2-1, with D maybe TRBD2 (6 bases). This CDR3 spans 15 amino acids. Per germline, CDR1 SGDLS and CDR2 YYNGEE. Trimming left V 0 bases short and J 4 bases short, with 11 bases between.